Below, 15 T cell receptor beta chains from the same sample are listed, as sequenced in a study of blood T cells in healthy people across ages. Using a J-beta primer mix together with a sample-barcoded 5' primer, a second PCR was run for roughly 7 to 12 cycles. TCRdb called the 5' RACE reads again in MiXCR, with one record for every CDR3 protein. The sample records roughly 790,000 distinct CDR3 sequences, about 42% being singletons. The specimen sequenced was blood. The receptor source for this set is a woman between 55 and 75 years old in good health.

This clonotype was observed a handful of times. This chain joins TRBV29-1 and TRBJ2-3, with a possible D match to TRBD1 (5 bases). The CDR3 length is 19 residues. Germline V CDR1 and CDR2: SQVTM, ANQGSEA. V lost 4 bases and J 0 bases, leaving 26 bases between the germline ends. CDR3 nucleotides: TGCAGCGTTGCCGGCAAGGCCCTAGTCAGGGTTGAGAGCACAGATACGCAGTATTTT. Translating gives CSVAGKALVRVESTDTQYF.

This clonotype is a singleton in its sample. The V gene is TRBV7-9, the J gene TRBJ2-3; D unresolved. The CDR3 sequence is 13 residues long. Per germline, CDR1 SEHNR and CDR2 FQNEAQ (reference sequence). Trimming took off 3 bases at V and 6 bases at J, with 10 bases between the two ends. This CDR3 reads CASSLSFSDTQYF. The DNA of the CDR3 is TGTGCCAGCAGCTTGTCGTTTTCCGATACGCAGTATTTT. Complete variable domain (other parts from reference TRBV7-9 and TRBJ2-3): DTGVSQNPRHKITKRGQNVTFRCDPISEHNRLYWYRQTLGQGPEFLTYFQNEAQLEKSRLLSDRFSAERPKGSFSTLEIQRTEQGDSAMYLCASSLSFSDTQYFGPGTRLTVL.

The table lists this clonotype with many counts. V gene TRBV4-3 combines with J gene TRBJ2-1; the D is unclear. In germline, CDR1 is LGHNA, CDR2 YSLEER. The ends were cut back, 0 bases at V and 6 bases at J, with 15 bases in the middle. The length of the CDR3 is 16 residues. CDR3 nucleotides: TGCGCCAGCAGCCAAGATAGGGTAGGCCGCGGCAATGAGCAGTTCTTC. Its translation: CASSQDRVGRGNEQFF.

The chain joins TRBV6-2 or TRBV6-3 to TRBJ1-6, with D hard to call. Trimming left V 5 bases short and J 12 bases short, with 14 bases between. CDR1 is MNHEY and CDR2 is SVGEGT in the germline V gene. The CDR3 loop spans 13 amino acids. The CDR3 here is CASSIATPEPLHF. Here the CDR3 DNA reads TGTGCCAGCAGTATCGCAACTCCGGAACCCCTCCACTTT.

The CDR3 sequence: CATEFRDRGPSYF. The CDR3 region has the DNA TGTGCCACCGAATTCCGGGACAGGGGGCCATCGTACTTC. V is TRBV28 and J is TRBJ2-5, with TRBD1 identical over 12 bases. The junction had 13 bases not matched to a gene; V was cut back by 10 bases and J by 13 bases. CDR1 is MDHEN, CDR2 SYDVKM, per germline. The CDR3 runs to 13 residues. The whole variable domain, filled in from reference TRBV28 and TRBJ2-5, reads DVKVTQSSRYLVKRTGEKVFLECVQDMDHENMFWYRQDPGLGLRLIYFSYDVKMKEKGDIPEGYSVSREKKERFSLILESASTNQTSMYLCATEFRDRGPSYFGPGTRLLVL.

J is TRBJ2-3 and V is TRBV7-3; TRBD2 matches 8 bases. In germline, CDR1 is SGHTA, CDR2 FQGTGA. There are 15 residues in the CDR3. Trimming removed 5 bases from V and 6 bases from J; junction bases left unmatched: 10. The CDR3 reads CASSPLPGGHDTQYF. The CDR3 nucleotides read TGTGCCAGCAGCCCCTTACCGGGGGGGCACGATACGCAGTATTTT.

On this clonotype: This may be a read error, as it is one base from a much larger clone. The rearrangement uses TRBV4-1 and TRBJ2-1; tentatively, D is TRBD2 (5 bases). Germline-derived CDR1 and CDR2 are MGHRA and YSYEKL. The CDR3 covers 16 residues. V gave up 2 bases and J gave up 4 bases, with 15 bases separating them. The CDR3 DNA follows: TGCGCCAGCAGCCAACCTGCCCCGGGGATTTACAATGAGCAGTTCTTC. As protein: CASSQPAPGIYNEQFF.

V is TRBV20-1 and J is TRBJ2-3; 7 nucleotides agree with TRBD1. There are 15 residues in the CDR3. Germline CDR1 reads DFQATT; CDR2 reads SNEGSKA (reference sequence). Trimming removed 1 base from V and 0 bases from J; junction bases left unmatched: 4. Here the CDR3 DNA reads TGCAGTGCTAGAGCGGGGACAGCTAGCACAGATACGCAGTATTTT. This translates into CSARAGTASTDTQYF.

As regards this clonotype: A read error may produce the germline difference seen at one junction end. The CDR3 coding sequence is TGTGCCAGTAGTTTCGGACGAGCGGGAGAAGAGACCCAGTACTTC. Protein: CASSFGRAGEETQYF. This chain connects TRBV12-3 or TRBV12-4 to TRBJ2-5, with TRBD2 matching 8 bases. The length of the CDR3 is 15 residues.

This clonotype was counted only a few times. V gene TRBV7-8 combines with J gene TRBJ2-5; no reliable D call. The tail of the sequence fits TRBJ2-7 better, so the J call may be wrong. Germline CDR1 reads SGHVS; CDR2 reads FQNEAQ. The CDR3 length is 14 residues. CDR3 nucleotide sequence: TGTGCCAGCAGCTTAGCGCTTCAGATGGGCGAGCAGTACTTC. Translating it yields CASSLALQMGEQYF.

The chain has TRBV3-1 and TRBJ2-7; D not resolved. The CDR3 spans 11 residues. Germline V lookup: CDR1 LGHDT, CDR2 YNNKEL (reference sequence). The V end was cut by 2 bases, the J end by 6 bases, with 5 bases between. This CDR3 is CASSQIGEQYF. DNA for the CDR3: TGTGCCAGCAGCCAAATCGGCGAGCAGTACTTC.

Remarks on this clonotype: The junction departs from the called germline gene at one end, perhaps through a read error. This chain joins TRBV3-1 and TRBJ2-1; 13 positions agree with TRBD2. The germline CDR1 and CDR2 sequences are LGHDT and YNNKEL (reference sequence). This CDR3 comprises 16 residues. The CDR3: CASGQVVLAGGGEQFF. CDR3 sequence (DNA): TGTGCCAGCGGCCAAGTAGTACTAGCGGGAGGGGGTGAGCAGTTCTTC.

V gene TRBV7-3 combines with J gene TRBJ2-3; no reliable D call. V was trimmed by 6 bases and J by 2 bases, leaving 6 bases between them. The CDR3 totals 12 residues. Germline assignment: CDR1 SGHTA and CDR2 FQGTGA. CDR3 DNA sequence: TGTGCCAGCAGGGATGACACAGATACGCAGTATTTT. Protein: CASRDDTDTQYF.

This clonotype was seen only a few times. CDR3 sequence (DNA): TGTGCCAGCAGCGTAGGAGGAGGACAGGGGGCGAATGGGGCCAACGTCCTGACTTTC. Translation gives CASSVGGGQGANGANVLTF. The chain links TRBV9 to TRBJ2-6; the match to TRBD1 covers 11 bases. Looked up from germline, CDR1 is SGDLS and CDR2 is YYNGEE. The CDR3 has 19 amino acids. With V trimmed by 0 bases and J by 3 bases, 8 bases remained unmatched.

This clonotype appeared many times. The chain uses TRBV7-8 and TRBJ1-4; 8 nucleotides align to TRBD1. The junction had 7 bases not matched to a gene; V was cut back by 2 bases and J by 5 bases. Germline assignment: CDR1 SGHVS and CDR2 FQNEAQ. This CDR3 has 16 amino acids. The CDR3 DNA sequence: TGTGCCAGCAGCTTATCCCGGACAGGGTTGAATGAAAAACTGTTTTTT. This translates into CASSLSRTGLNEKLFF.